This T cell receptor beta chain was sequenced in a study of shared clonotypes between healthy human individuals. Overall study: Three plates were used per donor for CD4 naive, three for CD4 memory, two for CD8 naive and one for CD8 memory. Study findings and constraints: Shared across several donors were 5% to 6% of the naive CD4 clonotypes.

Points on this clone: Its target is not known.

Naive CD8 cells comprised CD45RO-negative, CCR7-positively selected cells, excluding terminally differentiated effector memory CD45RA+ cells. The input for sorted-subset replicate PCRs was around 210 ng DNA, around 27,000 T cell genomes. Data came from immunoSEQ multiplex PCR; TCRdb stores just in-frame clones and leaves some out. The repertoire includes about 2.2 million clones, approximately 92% of them detected once, and around 1.7% sits in the top ten. The source material was naive CD8+ T cells from PBMCs. This receptor was obtained from a man between 18 and 29 years old in good health. Some clones in this sample may be carry-over from other donors' samples.

The CDR3 bases are TGTGCCAGCAGCGTATTACAAGGGGACAGGGGCTTTTTGGCCAACTACAATGAGCAGTTCTTC. The encoded protein is CASSVLQGDRGFLANYNEQFF. V usage is TRBV9 and J usage is TRBJ2-1; 10 bases match TRBD1. This CDR3 comprises 21 residues. The V gene's germline CDR1 is SGDLS and CDR2 YYNGEE. V trimming: 1 base; J trimming: 3 bases; junction bases outside the gene matches: 19.